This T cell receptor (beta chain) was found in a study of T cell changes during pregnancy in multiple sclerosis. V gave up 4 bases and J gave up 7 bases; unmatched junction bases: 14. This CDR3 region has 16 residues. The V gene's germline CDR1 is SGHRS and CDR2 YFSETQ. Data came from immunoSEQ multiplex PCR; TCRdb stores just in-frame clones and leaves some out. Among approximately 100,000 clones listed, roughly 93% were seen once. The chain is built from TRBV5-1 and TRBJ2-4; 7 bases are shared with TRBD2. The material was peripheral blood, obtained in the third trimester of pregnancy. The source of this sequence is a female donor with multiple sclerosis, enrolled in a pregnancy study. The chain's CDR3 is CASSLKGPREGNIQYF. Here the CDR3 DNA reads TGCGCCAGCAGCCTGAAGGGCCCAAGGGAGGGGAACATTCAGTACTTC.